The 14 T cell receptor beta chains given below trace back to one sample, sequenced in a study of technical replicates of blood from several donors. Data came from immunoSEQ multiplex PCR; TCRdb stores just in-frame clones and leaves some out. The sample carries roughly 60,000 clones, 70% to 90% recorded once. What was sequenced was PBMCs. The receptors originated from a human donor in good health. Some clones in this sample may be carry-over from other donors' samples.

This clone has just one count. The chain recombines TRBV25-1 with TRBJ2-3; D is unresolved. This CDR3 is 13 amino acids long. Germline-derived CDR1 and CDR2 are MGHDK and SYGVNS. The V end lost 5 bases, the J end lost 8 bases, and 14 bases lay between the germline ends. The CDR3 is CASSSSSSFTQYF. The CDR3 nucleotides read TGTGCCAGCAGTTCCTCTTCTAGTTTTACGCAGTATTTT.

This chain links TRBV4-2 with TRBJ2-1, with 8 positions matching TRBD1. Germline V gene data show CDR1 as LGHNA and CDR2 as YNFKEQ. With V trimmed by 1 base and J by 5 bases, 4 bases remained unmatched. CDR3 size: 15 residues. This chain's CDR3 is CASSQAQGADNEQFF. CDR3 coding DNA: TGTGCCAGCAGCCAAGCGCAGGGGGCTGACAATGAGCAGTTCTTC.

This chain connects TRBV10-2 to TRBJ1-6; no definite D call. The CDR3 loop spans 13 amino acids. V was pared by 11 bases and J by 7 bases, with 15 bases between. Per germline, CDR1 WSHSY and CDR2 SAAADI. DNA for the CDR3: TGCGCCGCCAGAGGGATGGGGAATTCACCCCTCCACTTT. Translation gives CAARGMGNSPLHF.

The DNA for the CDR3 is TGTGCCAGCAGTGAAGAACGGGGAAATCAGCCCCAGCATTTT. Its translation: CASSEERGNQPQHF. The gene calls are TRBV2 and TRBJ1-5; D ambiguous. The CDR3 runs to 14 residues. Per germline, CDR1 SNHLY and CDR2 FYNNEI. V lost 1 base to trimming and J lost 4 bases, with 8 bases between them. Supplemented by reference TRBV2 and TRBJ1-5, the full variable domain reads EPEVTQTPSHQVTQMGQEVILRCVPISNHLYFYWYRQILGQKVEFLVSFYNNEISEKSEIFDDQFSVERPDGSNFTLKIRSTKLEDSAMYFCASSEERGNQPQHFGDGTRLSIL.

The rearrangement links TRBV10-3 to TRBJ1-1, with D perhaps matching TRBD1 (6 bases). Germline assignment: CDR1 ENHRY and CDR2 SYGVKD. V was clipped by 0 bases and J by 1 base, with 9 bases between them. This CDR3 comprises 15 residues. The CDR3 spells CAISESAGENTEAFF. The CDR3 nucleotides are TGTGCCATCAGTGAGTCGGCAGGGGAGAACACTGAAGCTTTCTTT.

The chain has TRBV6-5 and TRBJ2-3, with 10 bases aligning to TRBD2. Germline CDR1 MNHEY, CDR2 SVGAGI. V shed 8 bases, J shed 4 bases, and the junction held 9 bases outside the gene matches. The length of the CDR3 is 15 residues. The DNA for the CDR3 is TGTGCCAGCTCCCCTAGCGGGAGAGGTTCAGATACGCAGTATTTT. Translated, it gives CASSPSGRGSDTQYF.

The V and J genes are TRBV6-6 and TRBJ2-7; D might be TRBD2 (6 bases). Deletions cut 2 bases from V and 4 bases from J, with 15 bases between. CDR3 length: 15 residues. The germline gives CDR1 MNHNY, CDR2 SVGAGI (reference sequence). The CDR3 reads CASSYALTGEYEQYF. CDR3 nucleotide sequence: TGTGCCAGCAGTTACGCCTTGACGGGAGAGTACGAGCAGTACTTC.

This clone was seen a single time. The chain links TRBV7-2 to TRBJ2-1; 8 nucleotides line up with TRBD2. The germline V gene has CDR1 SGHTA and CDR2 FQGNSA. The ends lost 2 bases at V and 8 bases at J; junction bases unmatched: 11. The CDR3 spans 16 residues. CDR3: CASSLFVVAGSDEQFF. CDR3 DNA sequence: TGTGCCAGCAGCTTATTCGTGGTAGCGGGATCCGATGAGCAGTTCTTC.

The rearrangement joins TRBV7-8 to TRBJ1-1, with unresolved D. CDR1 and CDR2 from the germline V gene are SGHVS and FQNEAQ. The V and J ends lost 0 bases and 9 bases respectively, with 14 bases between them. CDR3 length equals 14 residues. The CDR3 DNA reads TGTGCCAGCAGCTTAGCAGAGAACAGCTTAAAAGCTTTCTTT. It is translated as CASSLAENSLKAFF.

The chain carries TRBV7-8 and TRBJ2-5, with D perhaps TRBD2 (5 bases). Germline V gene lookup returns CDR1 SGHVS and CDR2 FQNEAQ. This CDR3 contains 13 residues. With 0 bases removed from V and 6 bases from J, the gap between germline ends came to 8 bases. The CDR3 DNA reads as TGTGCCAGCAGCTTAGCGGGAGATCAGACCCAGTACTTC. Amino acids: CASSLAGDQTQYF.

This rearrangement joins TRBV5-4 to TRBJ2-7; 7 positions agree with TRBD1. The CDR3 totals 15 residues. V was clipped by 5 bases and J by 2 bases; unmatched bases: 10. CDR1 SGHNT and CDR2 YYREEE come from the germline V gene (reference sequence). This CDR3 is CASSKKQGVPYEQYF. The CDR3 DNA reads TGTGCCAGCAGTAAAAAGCAGGGGGTCCCCTACGAGCAGTACTTC.

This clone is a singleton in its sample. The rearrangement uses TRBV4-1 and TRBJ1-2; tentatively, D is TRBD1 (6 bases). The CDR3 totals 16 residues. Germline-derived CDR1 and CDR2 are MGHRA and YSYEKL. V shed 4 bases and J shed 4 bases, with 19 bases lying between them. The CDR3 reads CASSPFFRETGYGYTF. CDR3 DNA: TGCGCCAGCAGCCCTTTTTTTAGGGAGACAGGCTATGGCTACACCTTC.

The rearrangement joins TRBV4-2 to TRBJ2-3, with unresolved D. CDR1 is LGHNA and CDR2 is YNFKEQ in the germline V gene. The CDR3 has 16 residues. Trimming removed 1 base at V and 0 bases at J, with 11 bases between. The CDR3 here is CASSQALGQSTDTQYF. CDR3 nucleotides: TGTGCCAGCAGCCAAGCCCTTGGTCAGAGCACAGATACGCAGTATTTT.

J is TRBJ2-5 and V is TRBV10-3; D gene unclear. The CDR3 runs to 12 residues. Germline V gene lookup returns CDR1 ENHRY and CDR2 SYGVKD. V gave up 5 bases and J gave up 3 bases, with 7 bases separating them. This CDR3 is CAISREEETQYF. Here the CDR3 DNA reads TGTGCCATCAGTAGAGAGGAAGAGACCCAGTACTTC.